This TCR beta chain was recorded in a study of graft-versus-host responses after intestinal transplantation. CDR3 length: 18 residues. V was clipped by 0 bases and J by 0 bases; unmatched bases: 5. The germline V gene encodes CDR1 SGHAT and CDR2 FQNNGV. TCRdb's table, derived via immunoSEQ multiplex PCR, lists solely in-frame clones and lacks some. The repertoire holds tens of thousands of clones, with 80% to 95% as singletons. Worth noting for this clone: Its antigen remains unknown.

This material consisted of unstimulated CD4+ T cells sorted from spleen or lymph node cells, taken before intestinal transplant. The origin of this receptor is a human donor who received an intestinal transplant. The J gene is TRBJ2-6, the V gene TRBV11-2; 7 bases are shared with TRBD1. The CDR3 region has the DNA TGTGCCAGCAGCTTAGATCTCAGACAGGGCTCTGGGGCCAACGTCCTGACTTTC. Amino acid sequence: CASSLDLRQGSGANVLTF. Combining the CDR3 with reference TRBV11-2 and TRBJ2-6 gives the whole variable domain EAGVAQSPRYKIIEKRQSVAFWCNPISGHATLYWYQQILGQGPKLLIQFQNNGVVDDSQLPKDRFSAERLKGVDSTLKIQPAKLEDSAVYLCASSLDLRQGSGANVLTFGAGSRLTVL.